Listed below are T cell receptor beta chains from one sample, sequenced in a study of T cells in Graves' hyperthyroidism and ophthalmopathy. TCRdb used MiXCR to reprocess the multiplex PCR reads, holding one entry per CDR3 protein. The table lists approximately 690,000 distinct CDR3 sequences, less than 25% of them singletons. What was sequenced was blood. These receptors originate from a man between 25 and 39 years old with Graves' ophthalmopathy. CDR3s include the opening cysteine and the closing phenylalanine or tryptophan. D genes are given only for firm matches. Clone size appears in some rows only: once, few, many, or a class for an expanded clone.

TRBV7-8	14	TRBD2	TRBJ2-7	.	TGTGCCACCGCCGGGACTAGCGGGATTTACGAGCAGTACTTC	CATAGTSGIYEQYF
TRBV28	15	TRBD1	TRBJ1-3	.	TGTGCCAGCAGTCCCGACAGGGTGGGCGGAAACACCATATATTTT	CASSPDRVGGNTIYF
TRBV28	15	TRBD2	TRBJ2-7	.	TGTGCCAGCAGTCAAGCGGCTAGCGGTTTCTACGAGCAGTACTTC	CASSQAASGFYEQYF
TRBV6-5	16	.	TRBJ2-1	.	TGTGCCAGCAGTTACTCGACTCCGGGGGCTAAGAATGAGCAGTTCTTC	CASSYSTPGAKNEQFF
TRBV19	16	.	TRBJ2-3	few	TGTGCCAGTAGTACGGAGCGGTGGGCGGGCACAGATACGCAGTATTTT	CASSTERWAGTDTQYF
TRBV29-1	9	.	TRBJ2-7	few	TGCAGCGTTGACTACGAGCAGTACTTC	CSVDYEQYF
TRBV27	14	.	TRBJ2-1	many	TGTGCCAGCAGTTTAGGTGGGCCGAAGAATGAGCAGTTCTTC	CASSLGGPKNEQFF
TRBV19	13	.	TRBJ1-2	.	TGTGCCAGTAGTGGGAAAGCTAACTATGGCTACACCTTC	CASSGKANYGYTF
TRBV20-1	16	TRBD1	TRBJ2-3	many	TGCAGTGCCGAACCCTCCGACAGGGACCCCACAGATACGCAGTATTTT	CSAEPSDRDPTDTQYF
TRBV6-2/TRBV6-3	15	.	TRBJ2-7	.	TGTGCCAGCAGTAGGGGACTCGAATCGTCCTACGAGCAGTACTTC	CASSRGLESSYEQYF
TRBV5-1	14	.	TRBJ1-3	few	TGCGCCAGCAGCCCGACTTCCTCTGGAAACACCATATATTTT	CASSPTSSGNTIYF
TRBV10-3	15	TRBD1	TRBJ1-2	.	TGTGCCATCAGTGAGTCCGGGACAGCTAACTATGGCTACACCTTC	CAISESGTANYGYTF
TRBV5-5	14	.	TRBJ1-2	few	TGTGCCAGCACCGCCGGCGGAGCTAACTATGGCTACACCTTC	CASTAGGANYGYTF
TRBV19	14	TRBD1	TRBJ1-2	.	TGTGCCAGTAGTATCGGGGACAGGGACGATGGCTACACCTTC	CASSIGDRDDGYTF
TRBV20-1	15	TRBD2	TRBJ2-5	few	TGCAGTGCCACTGGAGCGGGAGGGCCGAAAGAGACCCAGTACTTC	CSATGAGGPKETQYF
TRBV15	13	.	TRBJ1-1	.	TGTGCCACCAGCAGAGACCCAAACACTGAAGCTTTCTTT	CATSRDPNTEAFF
TRBV7-2	15	TRBD2	TRBJ2-7	many	TGTGCCAGCAGCTCTGCAGGACTAGCGGGCTACGAGCAGTACTTC	CASSSAGLAGYEQYF
TRBV6-1	13	.	TRBJ2-5	.	TGTGCCAGCACTATCAGGGGAGCGGAGACCCAGTACTTC	CASTIRGAETQYF
TRBV24-1	13	.	TRBJ2-3	.	TGTGCCACCAGTGGTCTAAGCGTAGATACGCAGTATTTT	CATSGLSVDTQYF
TRBV6-1	13	.	TRBJ1-5	.	TGCGCCAGCAGTGAGAGGGGGACTCAGCCCCAGCATTTT	CASSERGTQPQHF
TRBV4-1	15	.	TRBJ1-4	.	TGCGCCAGCAGCCAAGGCCGACAGACTAATGAAAAACTGTTTTTT	CASSQGRQTNEKLFF
TRBV28	18	.	TRBJ2-6	many	TGTGCCAGCAGCCCGCTCATGGGTCGGCCCTCTGGGGCCAACGTCCTGACTTTC	CASSPLMGRPSGANVLTF
TRBV19	17	TRBD1	TRBJ2-6	few	TGTGCCAGTAGACCTTCGGACAGGGCCCCTGGGGCCAACGTCCTGACTTTC	CASRPSDRAPGANVLTF
TRBV28	13	TRBD1	TRBJ1-2	many	TGTGCCAGCAGCCTCGGGACAGGGGACGGCTACACCTTC	CASSLGTGDGYTF
TRBV7-3	16	.	TRBJ2-1	.	TGTGCCAGCAGCCAAAAAATACATCCACCCTACAATGAGCAGTTCTTC	CASSQKIHPPYNEQFF
TRBV12-3/TRBV12-4	14	.	TRBJ2-3	few	TGTGCCAGCAGTCCAAAGGTGGGCTATTATACGCAGTATTTT	CASSPKVGYYTQYF
TRBV5-4	17	TRBD2	TRBJ2-1	few	TGTGCCAGCAGCTTGGCCACAGTAGCGGGAGTTCACAATGAGCAGTTCTTC	CASSLATVAGVHNEQFF
TRBV6-1	16	.	TRBJ1-5	.	TGTGCCAGCAGCCCCCGGGAAGGGAGCAGCAATCAGCCCCAGCATTTT	CASSPREGSSNQPQHF
TRBV6-1	15	TRBD1	TRBJ1-4	.	TGTGCCACCCGGGACTGGACAGGCGCTAATGAAAAACTGTTTTTT	CATRDWTGANEKLFF
TRBV6-2/TRBV6-3	16	.	TRBJ2-3	few	TGTGCCATCAGTGGGCAGGGTGGATCTAGCACAGATACGCAGTATTTT	CAISGQGGSSTDTQYF
TRBV2	18	TRBD1	TRBJ2-7	many	TGTGCCAGCAGTGAAGCCGCTCCTACCAGGGGGCTCAGGTACGAGCAGTACTTC	CASSEAAPTRGLRYEQYF
TRBV19	16	TRBD1	TRBJ1-5	.	TGTGCCAGTAGGACAGGGAGAGGTGTAAGCAATCAGCCCCAGCATTTT	CASRTGRGVSNQPQHF
TRBV7-2	17	TRBD2	TRBJ2-1	once	TGTGCCAGCAGCCTAGTTGTCGGGGGAGGGTCCTCCAATGAGCAGTTCTTC	CASSLVVGGGSSNEQFF
TRBV4-1	13	.	TRBJ2-5	.	TGCGCCAGCAGCCAATTACTAGGGGAGACCCAGTACTTC	CASSQLLGETQYF
TRBV28	15	.	TRBJ1-3	.	TGTGCCAGCAGGGGGGTCGGGACTGAGGGAAACACCATATATTTT	CASRGVGTEGNTIYF
TRBV24-1	11	.	TRBJ2-7	few	TGTGCCACCAGTGATCATTACGAGCAGTACTTC	CATSDHYEQYF
TRBV30	12	.	TRBJ2-3	.	TGTGCCTGGACAGGAAGCACAGATACGCAGTATTTT	CAWTGSTDTQYF
TRBV5-1	14	.	TRBJ1-2	.	TGCGCCAGCAGCTCGGACAGTCCTAACTATGGCTACACCTTC	CASSSDSPNYGYTF
TRBV3-1	14	.	TRBJ2-1	.	TGTGCCAGCAGCCAAGTAAAAGGGTACAATGAGCAGTTCTTC	CASSQVKGYNEQFF
TRBV6-2/TRBV6-3	14	.	TRBJ1-1	many	TGTGCCAGCAGTTACGGCGCGGGGGGTCTCGAAGCTTTCTTT	CASSYGAGGLEAFF
TRBV28	15	.	TRBJ2-1	few	TGTGCCAGCAGTTTCACAGGGCCGTCCTACAATGAGCAGTTCTTC	CASSFTGPSYNEQFF
TRBV6-1	13	TRBD2	TRBJ2-1	.	TGTGCCAGTCTGTCAATGCGCGGGAGGGCCTCGTTCTTC	CASLSMRGRASFF